This T cell receptor (beta chain) was sequenced for a study of shared clonotypes between healthy human individuals. Findings of the study overall: Naive subsets usually exceeded memory subsets in estimated richness. When compared with the clonotypes that were shared by all four sorted-subset donors, the non-shared clonotypes turned out to have lower generation probabilities. Sampling used blood alone; tissue repertoires probably differ.

Note on this clone: Its target is not known.

Every immunoSEQ plate was one replicate of a subset's evenly spread DNA. Sequencing was performed with immunoSEQ multiplex PCR; in TCRdb, only in-frame clones are kept and a portion is missing. The profile covers some 2,400,000 clones, with 90% to 96% appearing a single time and 0.1% to 0.15% taken by the ten largest. Per the germline V gene, CDR1 is SGHVS and CDR2 is FNYEAQ. The trim removed 2 bases at V and 3 bases at J, leaving 2 bases unmatched. This CDR3 comprises 14 residues. The chain joins TRBV7-6 to TRBJ2-3; 7 bases line up with TRBD1. Material for sequencing was naive CD4+ T cells sorted from blood. The subset was: CD45RA+ positively selected. This TCR derives from a man between 18 and 35 years old in good health. This CDR3 reads CASSLSRGTDTQYF. CDR3 nucleotide sequence: TGTGCCAGCAGCTTAAGCAGGGGGACAGATACGCAGTATTTT.